Listed here are 29 T cell receptor beta chains from one sample, sequenced in a study of shared clonotypes between healthy human individuals. Profiling relied on immunoSEQ multiplex PCR, and the TCRdb table lists in-frame clones only, not all of them. The top ten clones hold around 1.8% of a sample with 600,000 to 750,000 clones, about two thirds of them seen once. The sample was memory CD4+ T cells sorted from blood. The subset here: CD45RA-negative fraction. The receptors derive from a woman aged 25 to 39 in good health.

The V call is TRBV4-1, the J call TRBJ1-4; no clear D gene. This CDR3 has 15 residues. Trimming shortened V by 1 base and J by 5 bases, and 11 bases separated the two germline ends. CDR1 MGHRA and CDR2 YSYEKL come from the germline V gene. The CDR3 bases are TGCGCCAGCAGCCAAGTTGGTTGGCGGAATGAAAAACTGTTTTTT. As protein: CASSQVGWRNEKLFF.

The chain has TRBV27 and TRBJ2-5; D gene ambiguous. Germline V gene lookup returns CDR1 MNHEY and CDR2 SMNVEV (reference sequence). Trimming removed 6 bases from V and 3 bases from J, with 11 bases in between. The CDR3 consists of 13 residues. The CDR3 region has the DNA TGTGCCAGCAGCCGACTGGGGAAAGAGACCCAGTACTTC. It specifies CASSRLGKETQYF.

The chain employs TRBV6-6 and TRBJ2-2, with D maybe TRBD1 (6 bases). CDR1 is MNHNY, CDR2 SVGAGI, per germline (reference sequence). The CDR3 extends over 13 amino acids. V lost 8 bases and J 4 bases, leaving 11 bases between the germline ends. CDR3 amino acids: CASEEQGTGELFF. The DNA for the CDR3 is TGTGCCAGCGAAGAACAGGGCACCGGGGAGCTGTTTTTT.

The chain carries TRBV25-1 and TRBJ1-3; TRBD1 agrees at 8 bases. The CDR3 extends over 16 amino acids. Losses at the gene ends were 2 bases for V and 4 bases for J; bases not matched to a gene: 7. The germline gives CDR1 MGHDK, CDR2 SYGVNS. Here the CDR3 reads CASSEDRGQHGNTIYF. In DNA, the CDR3 is TGTGCCAGCAGTGAAGACAGGGGACAGCACGGAAACACCATATATTTT.

The CDR3 DNA reads as TGTGCCAGCTCACCAAGACCACCCGGGACGGACACCGGGGAGCTGTTTTTT. This codes for CASSPRPPGTDTGELFF. The chain uses TRBV18 and TRBJ2-2, with D possibly being TRBD1 or TRBD2 (5 bases each). V was trimmed by 2 bases and J by 3 bases, leaving 16 bases between them. Germline CDR1 and CDR2: KGHSH and LQKENI. The CDR3 has 17 amino acids.

Ten or more counts support this clone. The chain is built from TRBV28 and TRBJ1-2, with a tentative D call TRBD1 (5 bases). This CDR3 is 13 amino acids long. V lost 3 bases and J lost 5, with 10 bases in between. Germline V CDR1 and CDR2: MDHEN, SYDVKM. As DNA, the CDR3 is TGTGCCAGCAGTTTGAGGGAGGGGTATGGCTACACCTTC. Amino acid sequence: CASSLREGYGYTF.

In this sample, this clone turned up a few times. The J gene is TRBJ1-4, the V gene TRBV7-7; 8 nucleotides match TRBD1. The CDR3 is 14 amino acids. From germline, CDR1 is SSHAT and CDR2 FNYEAQ (reference sequence). V dropped 3 bases and J dropped 8; count of bases not matched to a gene: 5. CDR3 protein: CASSFQGAEEKLFF. The CDR3 coding sequence is TGTGCCAGCAGCTTTCAGGGGGCTGAGGAAAAACTGTTTTTT.

Worth noting for this clone: The sample has other DNA sequences that encode this CDR3 too. CDR3 sequence: CSARVYNEQFF. The CDR3 DNA sequence: TGCAGTGCTAGGGTCTACAATGAGCAGTTCTTC. The chain joins TRBV20-1 to TRBJ2-1; no reliable D call. Germline V gives CDR1 DFQATT, CDR2 SNEGSKA (reference sequence). Trimming took 3 bases from V and 3 from J, leaving 3 bases between them. The CDR3 extends over 11 amino acids.

The V and J genes are TRBV4-2 and TRBJ2-5; 13 positions agree with TRBD2. Germline lookup yields CDR1 LGHNA and CDR2 YNFKEQ. The CDR3 is 16 amino acids. With V trimmed by 3 bases and J by 4 bases, 5 bases remained unmatched. The CDR3 region is CASSQDGLAGAETQYF. The CDR3 DNA is TGTGCCAGCAGCCAGGACGGACTAGCGGGAGCAGAGACCCAGTACTTC.

This clone was counted a few times. CDR3 region: CASRQGRNTNYGYTF. CDR3 coding DNA: TGTGCCAGCAGGCAGGGCAGGAACACTAACTATGGCTACACCTTC. This chain connects TRBV5-5 to TRBJ1-2; a weak D match, TRBD1 (5 bases). The CDR3 is made up of 15 amino acids. Looked up from germline, CDR1 is SGHKS and CDR2 is YYEKEE (reference sequence). The V end lost 5 bases, the J end lost 0 bases, and 14 bases lay between the germline ends. The whole variable domain, remainder taken from reference TRBV5-5 and TRBJ1-2, is DAGVTQSPTHLIKTRGQQVTLRCSPISGHKSVSWYQQVLGQGPQFIFQYYEKEERGRGNFPDRFSARQFPNYSSELNVNALLLGDSALYLCASRQGRNTNYGYTFGSGTRLTVV.

V gene TRBV7-9 combines with J gene TRBJ2-3; D may match TRBD1 or TRBD2 (5 bases each). The germline gives CDR1 SEHNR, CDR2 FQNEAQ (reference sequence). This CDR3 comprises 19 residues. Trimming removed 5 bases at V and 0 bases at J, with 24 bases between. CDR3 in DNA: TGTGCCAGCAGCCCTTCAGCAAGGGGTGGAGGTCCTAGCACAGATACGCAGTATTTT. Amino acid sequence: CASSPSARGGGPSTDTQYF.

This clone was counted a few times. J is TRBJ2-7 and V is TRBV4-1, with 7 bases identical to TRBD2. The CDR3 is made up of 15 amino acids. V gave up 0 bases and J gave up 7 bases; unmatched junction bases: 9. Germline lookup yields CDR1 MGHRA and CDR2 YSYEKL. The CDR3 DNA reads as TGCGCCAGCAGCCAAGAGGGGGACTACCCTGGGGAGCAGTACTTC. Its translation: CASSQEGDYPGEQYF.

The rearrangement joins TRBV5-1 to TRBJ2-2, with 7 bases aligning to TRBD1. The germline V gene encodes CDR1 SGHRS and CDR2 YFSETQ. The CDR3 length is 15 residues. The trim removed 5 bases at V and 6 bases at J, leaving 10 bases unmatched. CDR3 nucleotide sequence: TGCGCCAGCAGAGAAACCGCAGGGGGTTCCGGGGAGCTGTTTTTT. Translating it yields CASRETAGGSGELFF.

CDR3 region: CASSPIQGAAYNEQFF. As DNA, the CDR3 is TGTGCCAGCTCACCTATCCAGGGGGCCGCCTACAATGAGCAGTTCTTC. This chain joins TRBV18 and TRBJ2-1, with 8 bases identical to TRBD1. CDR1 KGHSH and CDR2 LQKENI come from the germline V gene. V lost 3 bases and J lost 2; bases outside the gene matches: 6. There are 16 residues in the CDR3.

In its sample, this clone was seen a few times. The V gene is TRBV5-1, the J gene TRBJ1-5, with a tentative D call TRBD1 (5 bases). CDR3 length: 15 residues. The germline V gene has CDR1 SGHRS and CDR2 YFSETQ. Between the trimmed V and J ends, which lost 0 bases and 3 bases, there was a span of 10 bases. The CDR3 loop is CASSLDTGNNQPQHF. The DNA of the CDR3 is TGCGCCAGCAGCTTGGATACAGGTAACAATCAGCCCCAGCATTTT.

The chain joins TRBV28 to TRBJ1-4, with D hard to call. Germline CDR1 and CDR2: MDHEN and SYDVKM. Trimming cost V 5 bases and J 6 bases, with 10 bases left between them. The CDR3 has 13 residues. DNA of the CDR3: TGTGCCAGCAGTCCCCCCGGCGATGAAAAACTGTTTTTT. Amino acids: CASSPPGDEKLFF.

The chain combines TRBV6-5 with TRBJ1-3; no firm D call. Deletions cut 6 bases from V and 0 bases from J, with 6 bases between. Per the germline V gene, CDR1 is MNHEY and CDR2 is SVGAGI. The CDR3 has 13 amino acids. CDR3: CASRPSSGNTIYF. The CDR3 coding sequence is TGTGCCAGCAGACCGAGCTCTGGAAACACCATATATTTT.

The V and J genes are TRBV5-4 and TRBJ1-1; tentatively, D is TRBD1 (6 bases). Germline values: CDR1 SGHNT, CDR2 YYREEE (reference sequence). This CDR3 contains 15 residues. Trimming removed 4 bases from V and 1 base from J, with 14 bases in between. Written as DNA, the CDR3 is TGTGCCAGCAGCCCCAGAACAGGGCAGAACACTGAAGCTTTCTTT. This codes for CASSPRTGQNTEAFF.

This clone was recorded at least ten times. This rearrangement joins TRBV19 to TRBJ2-1, with D unclear. CDR1 LNHDA and CDR2 SQIVND come from the germline V gene (reference sequence). This CDR3 contains 13 residues. Trimming left V 7 bases short and J 3 bases short, with 10 bases between. The CDR3 nucleotides are TGTGCCAGTACCCCCGGCTACTACAATGAGCAGTTCTTC. Protein product: CASTPGYYNEQFF.

This chain connects TRBV5-5 to TRBJ2-2, with 9 positions matching TRBD2. The V gene end was trimmed by 1 base and the J gene end by 1 base; junction bases not matched to a gene: 2. CDR1 SGHKS and CDR2 YYEKEE come from the germline V gene (reference sequence). This CDR3 is built from 16 residues. CDR3 sequence: CASSLLAGQNTGELFF. The CDR3 DNA follows: TGTGCCAGCAGCTTGCTAGCGGGACAGAACACCGGGGAGCTGTTTTTT.

About this clone: Since a much larger clone is just one base distant, this may be a read error. The J gene is TRBJ2-2, the V gene TRBV5-1; D uncertain. The CDR3 consists of 13 residues. V was clipped by 1 base and J by 6 bases, with 7 bases between them. CDR1 is SGHRS and CDR2 is YFSETQ in the germline V gene. The CDR3 sequence is CASSLFGPGELFF. In nucleotides, the CDR3 is TGCGCCAGCAGCTTGTTTGGGCCCGGGGAGCTGTTTTTT.

The chain links TRBV27 to TRBJ2-2, with D hard to call. In germline, CDR1 is MNHEY, CDR2 SMNVEV (reference sequence). The CDR3 runs to 13 residues. Trimming pared 1 base from V and 5 bases from J, leaving 5 bases between. The CDR3 DNA follows: TGTGCCAGCAGTTTATTCGTAACCGGGGAGCTGTTTTTT. Amino acid sequence: CASSLFVTGELFF.

This clone is a singleton in its sample. The chain has TRBV19 and TRBJ2-1; TRBD2 matches at 14 bases. Losses at the gene ends were 3 bases for V and 6 bases for J; bases not matched to a gene: 7. Germline values: CDR1 LNHDA, CDR2 SQIVND (reference sequence). The CDR3 has 17 amino acids. In DNA form, the CDR3 reads TGTGCCAGTAGTATTAGGGGGGGACTAGCGGGAGTCAATGAGCAGTTCTTC. Its protein product is CASSIRGGLAGVNEQFF.

The genes are TRBV11-2 and TRBJ2-3; D is unclear. Germline-derived CDR1 and CDR2 are SGHAT and FQNNGV. This CDR3 region has 18 residues. V lost 5 bases and J 0 bases, leaving 21 bases between the germline ends. The CDR3 bases are TGTGCCAGCAGCCCAAAAGAAGCATGGCGGCCTAGCACAGATACGCAGTATTTT. Encoded protein: CASSPKEAWRPSTDTQYF.

Regarding this clone: This may be a read error, as it is one base from a much larger clone. The rearrangement uses TRBV7-3 and TRBJ1-5; D is undetermined. This CDR3 contains 14 residues. Germline assignment: CDR1 SGHTA and CDR2 FQGTGA. V was clipped by 6 bases and J by 6 bases, with 15 bases between them. The CDR3 is CASRLQNPSQPQHF. CDR3 nucleotide sequence: TGTGCCAGCAGGCTACAGAATCCAAGTCAGCCCCAGCATTTT.

The chain combines TRBV28 with TRBJ1-5; 7 nucleotides agree with TRBD1. The CDR3 covers 14 residues. V shed 8 bases and J 10 bases; nucleotides not matched to a gene: 14. Looked up from germline, CDR1 is MDHEN and CDR2 is SYDVKM. For the CDR3, the DNA is TGTGCCAGCCGCGACGCAGGGGGTTCTTTACCCCAGCATTTT. Translating it yields CASRDAGGSLPQHF.

The CDR3 spells CASSPQDAFISSGANVLTF. CDR3 bases: TGTGCCAGCTCACCTCAGGACGCCTTTATCAGCTCTGGGGCCAACGTCCTGACTTTC. The V call is TRBV18, the J call TRBJ2-6; no reliable D call. V lost 3 bases and J 0 bases, leaving 18 bases between the germline ends. The CDR3 length is 19 residues. CDR1 and CDR2 (germline): KGHSH, LQKENI.

This chain uses TRBV5-1 with TRBJ2-2; 8 bases map to TRBD2. The CDR3 is 16 amino acids. Germline V CDR1 and CDR2: SGHRS, YFSETQ. With V trimmed by 0 bases and J by 4 bases, 5 bases remained unmatched. The CDR3 protein is CASSLAGTRTTGELFF. The CDR3 region has the DNA TGCGCCAGCAGCTTGGCCGGGACTAGAACCACCGGGGAGCTGTTTTTT.

The J gene is TRBJ1-1, the V gene TRBV28, with D possibly matching TRBD1 (5 bases). The length of the CDR3 is 15 residues. Germline CDR1 is MDHEN and CDR2 is SYDVKM. With 5 bases removed from V and 0 bases from J, the gap between germline ends came to 13 bases. The CDR3 nucleotides are TGTGCCAGCAGTACTCCGGGGGGGGTGAACACTGAAGCTTTCTTT. Translation gives CASSTPGGVNTEAFF. The full variable domain, completed using reference TRBV28 and TRBJ1-1, is DVKVTQSSRYLVKRTGEKVFLECVQDMDHENMFWYRQDPGLGLRLIYFSYDVKMKEKGDIPEGYSVSREKKERFSLILESASTNQTSMYLCASSTPGGVNTEAFFGQGTRLTVV.